These 11 T cell receptor beta chains were sequenced from one sample in a study of graft-versus-host responses after intestinal transplantation. The table came from immunoSEQ multiplex PCR; TCRdb's copy has only in-frame clones and leaves some out. The profile shows around 19,000 clones, about a third of them singletons. Sequencing was performed on alloreactive CD4+ T cells from a mixed lymphocyte reaction culture, taken before transplantation. Documented subset: CFSE-low proliferating T cells sorted from approximately 6-day pre-transplant mixed lymphocyte reaction (GvH or HvG direction). These receptors all stem from a human patient who was an organ donor for intestinal transplantation.

The chain combines TRBV19 with TRBJ1-4; TRBD1 might be the D (6 bases). V was cut by 5 bases and J by 7 bases, with 14 bases left in between. The CDR3 is 14 residues long. Germline assignment: CDR1 LNHDA and CDR2 SQIVND (reference sequence). CDR3 sequence reads: CASSSTGFGEKLFF. DNA for the CDR3: TGTGCCAGTAGTTCAACAGGGTTTGGTGAAAAACTGTTTTTT.

This clone was picked up a small number of times. This chain joins TRBV28 and TRBJ2-7; a possible D gene is TRBD2 (6 bases). The CDR3 has 15 residues. Germline CDR1 reads MDHEN; CDR2 reads SYDVKM. The V and J ends lost 6 bases and 4 bases respectively, with 19 bases between them. The CDR3 DNA is TGTGCCAGCAGGCAGACCGGGACTCCCTTTTACGAGCAGTACTTC. This translates into CASRQTGTPFYEQYF. The complete variable domain, with remaining parts taken from reference TRBV28 and TRBJ2-7, reads DVKVTQSSRYLVKRTGEKVFLECVQDMDHENMFWYRQDPGLGLRLIYFSYDVKMKEKGDIPEGYSVSREKKERFSLILESASTNQTSMYLCASRQTGTPFYEQYFGPGTRLTVT.

The rearrangement links TRBV2 to TRBJ2-3; the match to TRBD2 covers 14 bases. The CDR3 is made up of 16 amino acids. The germline gives CDR1 SNHLY, CDR2 FYNNEI. Trimming cost V 6 bases and J 4 bases; bases outside gene matches: 6. Here the CDR3 reads CASRAGLAGDADTQYF. In DNA, the CDR3 is TGTGCCAGCAGGGCGGGACTAGCGGGAGACGCAGATACGCAGTATTTT. Combining the CDR3 with reference TRBV2 and TRBJ2-3 gives the whole variable domain EPEVTQTPSHQVTQMGQEVILRCVPISNHLYFYWYRQILGQKVEFLVSFYNNEISEKSEIFDDQFSVERPDGSNFTLKIRSTKLEDSAMYFCASRAGLAGDADTQYFGPGTRLTVL.

This clone appeared a few times. This sequence joins TRBV7-2 and TRBJ2-7; TRBD1 aligns across 7 bases. CDR3 size: 15 residues. The ends lost 3 bases at V and 0 bases at J; junction bases unmatched: 5. Germline V CDR1 and CDR2: SGHTA, FQGNSA. The CDR3 sequence is CASSFAGTASYEQYF. CDR3 nucleotide sequence: TGTGCCAGCAGCTTCGCCGGGACAGCCTCCTACGAGCAGTACTTC.

The chain carries TRBV5-4 and TRBJ2-5; D might be TRBD2 (7 bases). Germline V gene lookup returns CDR1 SGHNT and CDR2 YYREEE (reference sequence). This CDR3 comprises 15 residues. V was clipped by 4 bases and J by 4 bases, with 17 bases between them. The CDR3 sequence is CASSLARGGSETQYF. CDR3 DNA sequence: TGTGCCAGCAGCCTAGCGAGGGGGGGGTCAGAGACCCAGTACTTC.

V is TRBV5-1 and J is TRBJ2-7; 7 bases agree with TRBD1. Germline assignment: CDR1 SGHRS and CDR2 YFSETQ. The CDR3 loop spans 16 amino acids. The trim removed 0 bases at V and 1 base at J, leaving 7 bases unmatched. CDR3 region: CASSLGPTGLSYEQYF. The CDR3 DNA is TGCGCCAGCAGCTTGGGACCGACAGGGTTGTCCTACGAGCAGTACTTC.

The chain recombines TRBV27 with TRBJ1-2; 7 nucleotides agree with TRBD1. The CDR3 is made up of 14 amino acids. Germline V gene data show CDR1 as MNHEY and CDR2 as SMNVEV (reference sequence). V lost 2 bases and J lost 4; bases outside the gene matches: 4. CDR3 nucleotides: TGTGCCAGCAGTTTAGGAGGGGGCAGCTATGGCTACACCTTC. Protein product: CASSLGGGSYGYTF.

A few counts support this clone. The chain has TRBV30 and TRBJ2-3; D may be TRBD1 or TRBD2 (5 bases each). The CDR3 is 13 amino acids. The ends were cut back, 2 bases at V and 2 bases at J, with 8 bases in the middle. The germline gives CDR1 GTSNPN, CDR2 SVGIG (reference sequence). This CDR3 reads CAWSLGATDTQYF. CDR3 nucleotide sequence: TGTGCCTGGAGTCTCGGGGCCACAGATACGCAGTATTTT.

CDR3 coding DNA: TGCGCCAGCAGTCCCGAGGCAGGAAGGGATGAAAAACTGTTTTTT. Translating gives CASSPEAGRDEKLFF. The genes are TRBV4-3 and TRBJ1-4, with D unresolved. The CDR3 contains 15 residues. Trimming shortened V by 6 bases and J by 6 bases, and 17 bases separated the two germline ends. Germline V lookup: CDR1 LGHNA, CDR2 YSLEER.

The V call is TRBV6-5, the J call TRBJ1-5, with 7 bases fitting TRBD1. V lost 11 bases, J lost 4 bases, and 5 bases stayed unmatched. The CDR3 covers 12 residues. From germline, CDR1 is MNHEY and CDR2 SVGAGI. This chain's CDR3 is CAARQGNQPQHF. CDR3 in DNA: TGTGCCGCCAGACAGGGAAATCAGCCCCAGCATTTT.

This clone was seen more than once but under ten times. This chain uses TRBV10-3 with TRBJ2-2; 9 nucleotides agree with TRBD2. In germline, CDR1 is ENHRY, CDR2 SYGVKD. With V trimmed by 7 bases and J by 8 bases, 5 bases remained unmatched. The CDR3 length is 13 residues. CDR3 region: CAIKGLARGELFF. In DNA form, the CDR3 reads TGTGCCATCAAAGGACTAGCGCGGGGGGAGCTGTTTTTT.